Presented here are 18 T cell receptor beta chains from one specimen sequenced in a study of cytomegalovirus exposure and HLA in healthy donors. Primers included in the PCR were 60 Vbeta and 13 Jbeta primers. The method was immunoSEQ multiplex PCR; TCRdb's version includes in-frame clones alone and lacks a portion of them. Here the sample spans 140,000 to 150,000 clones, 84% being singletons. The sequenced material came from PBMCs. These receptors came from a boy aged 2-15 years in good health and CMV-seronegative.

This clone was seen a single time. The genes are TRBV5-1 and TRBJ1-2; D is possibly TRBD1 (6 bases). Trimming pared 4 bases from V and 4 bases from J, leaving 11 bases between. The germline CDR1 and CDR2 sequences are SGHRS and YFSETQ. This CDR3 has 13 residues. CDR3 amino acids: CASSRQETYGYTF. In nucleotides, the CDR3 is TGCGCCAGCAGCCGACAGGAGACCTATGGCTACACCTTC.

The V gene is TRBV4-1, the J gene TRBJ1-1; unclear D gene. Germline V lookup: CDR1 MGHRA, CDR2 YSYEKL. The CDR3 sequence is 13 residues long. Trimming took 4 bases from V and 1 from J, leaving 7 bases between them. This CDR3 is CASSRPRNTEAFF. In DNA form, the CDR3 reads TGCGCCAGCAGCCGCCCCAGGAACACTGAAGCTTTCTTT.

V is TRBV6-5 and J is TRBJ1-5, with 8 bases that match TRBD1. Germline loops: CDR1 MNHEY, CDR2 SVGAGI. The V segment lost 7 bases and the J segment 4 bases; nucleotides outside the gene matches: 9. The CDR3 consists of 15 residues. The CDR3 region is CASTRTGTGNQPQHF. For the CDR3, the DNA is TGTGCCAGCACCAGAACCGGGACAGGAAATCAGCCCCAGCATTTT.

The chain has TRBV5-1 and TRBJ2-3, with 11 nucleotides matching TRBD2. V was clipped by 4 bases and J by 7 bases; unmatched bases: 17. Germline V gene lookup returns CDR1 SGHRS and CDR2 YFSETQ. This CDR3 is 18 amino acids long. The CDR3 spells CASSPGLSGGASGYTQYF. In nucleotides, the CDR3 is TGCGCCAGCAGCCCGGGCCTTAGCGGGGGGGCTTCGGGGTATACGCAGTATTTT.

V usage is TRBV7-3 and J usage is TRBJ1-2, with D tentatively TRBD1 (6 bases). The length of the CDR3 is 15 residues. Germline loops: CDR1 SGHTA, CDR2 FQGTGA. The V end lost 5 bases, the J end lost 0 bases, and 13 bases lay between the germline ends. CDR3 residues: CASSLRTASNYGYTF. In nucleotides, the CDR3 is TGTGCCAGCAGCCTAAGGACAGCCTCTAACTATGGCTACACCTTC.

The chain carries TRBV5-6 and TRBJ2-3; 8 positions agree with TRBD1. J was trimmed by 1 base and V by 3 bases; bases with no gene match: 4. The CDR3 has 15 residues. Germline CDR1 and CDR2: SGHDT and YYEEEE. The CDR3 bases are TGTGCCAGCAGCTCTGGGACAGGTCGCACAGATACGCAGTATTTT. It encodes CASSSGTGRTDTQYF.

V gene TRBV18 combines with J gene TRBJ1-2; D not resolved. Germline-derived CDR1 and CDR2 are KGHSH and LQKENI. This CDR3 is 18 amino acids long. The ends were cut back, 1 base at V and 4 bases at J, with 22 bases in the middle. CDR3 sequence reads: CASSPRVPRGFDPYGYTF. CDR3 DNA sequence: TGTGCCAGCTCACCACGAGTCCCCCGGGGATTTGACCCCTATGGCTACACCTTC.

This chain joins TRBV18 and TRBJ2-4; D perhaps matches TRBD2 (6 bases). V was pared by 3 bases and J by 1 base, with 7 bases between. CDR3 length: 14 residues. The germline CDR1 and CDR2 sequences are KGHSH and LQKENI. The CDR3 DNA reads TGTGCCAGCTCACCTGGGGGGGCCAAAAACATTCAGTACTTC. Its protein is CASSPGGAKNIQYF.

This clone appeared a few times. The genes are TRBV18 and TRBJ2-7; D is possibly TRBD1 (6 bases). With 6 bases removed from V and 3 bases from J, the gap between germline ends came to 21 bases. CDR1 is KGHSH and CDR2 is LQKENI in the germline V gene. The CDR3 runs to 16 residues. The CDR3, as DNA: TGTGCCAGCTCCCGCTGGGACACAGGGAGCCGCTACGAGCAGTACTTC. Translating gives CASSRWDTGSRYEQYF. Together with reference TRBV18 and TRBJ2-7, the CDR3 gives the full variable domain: NAGVMQNPRHLVRRRGQEARLRCSPMKGHSHVYWYRQLPEEGLKFMVYLQKENIIDESGMPKERFSAEFPKEGPSILRIQQVVRGDSAAYFCASSRWDTGSRYEQYFGPGTRLTVT.

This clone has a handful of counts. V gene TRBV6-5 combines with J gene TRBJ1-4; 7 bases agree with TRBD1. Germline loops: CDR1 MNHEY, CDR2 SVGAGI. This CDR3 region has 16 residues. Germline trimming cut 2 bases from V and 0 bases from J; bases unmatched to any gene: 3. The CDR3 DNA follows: TGTGCCAGCAGTTACGCTCAGGGGGCAACTAATGAAAAACTGTTTTTT. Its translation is CASSYAQGATNEKLFF.

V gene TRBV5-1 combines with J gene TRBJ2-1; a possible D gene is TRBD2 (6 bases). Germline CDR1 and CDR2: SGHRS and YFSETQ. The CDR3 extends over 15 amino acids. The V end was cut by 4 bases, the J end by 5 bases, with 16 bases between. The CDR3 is CASSPRVAENNEQFF. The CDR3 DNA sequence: TGCGCCAGCAGCCCCCGGGTAGCGGAGAACAATGAGCAGTTCTTC.

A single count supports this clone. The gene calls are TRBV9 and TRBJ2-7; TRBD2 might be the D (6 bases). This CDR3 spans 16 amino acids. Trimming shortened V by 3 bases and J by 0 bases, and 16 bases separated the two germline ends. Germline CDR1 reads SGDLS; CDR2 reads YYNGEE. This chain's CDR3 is CASSANPRGTSYEQYF. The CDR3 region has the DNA TGTGCCAGCAGCGCAAACCCCCGGGGGACCTCCTACGAGCAGTACTTC.

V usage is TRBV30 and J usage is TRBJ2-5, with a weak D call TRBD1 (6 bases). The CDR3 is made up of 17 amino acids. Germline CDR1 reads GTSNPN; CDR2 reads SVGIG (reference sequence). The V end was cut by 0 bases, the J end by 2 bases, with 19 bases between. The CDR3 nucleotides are TGTGCCTGGAGTGTATTGAGGGGGTTGTCAACGCAAGAGACCCAGTACTTC. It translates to CAWSVLRGLSTQETQYF. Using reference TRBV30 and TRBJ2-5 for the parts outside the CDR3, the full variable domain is SQTIHQWPATLVQPVGSPLSLECTVEGTSNPNLYWYRQAAGRGLQLLFYSVGIGQISSEVPQNLSASRPQDRQFILSSKKLLLSDSGFYLCAWSVLRGLSTQETQYFGPGTRLLVL.

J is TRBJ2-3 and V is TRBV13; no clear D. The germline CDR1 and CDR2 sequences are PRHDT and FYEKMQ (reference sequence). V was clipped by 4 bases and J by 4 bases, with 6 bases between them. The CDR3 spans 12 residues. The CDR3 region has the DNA TGTGCCAGCAGCTCCACTCCAGATACGCAGTATTTT. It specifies CASSSTPDTQYF.

CDR3 bases: TGTGCCAGCAGTTACTCGCTAGCGGGGCGGGAGACCCAGTACTTC. It encodes CASSYSLAGRETQYF. J is TRBJ2-5 and V is TRBV6-5, with TRBD2 matching 9 bases. The CDR3 totals 15 residues. Germline assignment: CDR1 MNHEY and CDR2 SVGAGI. The V and J ends lost 0 bases and 5 bases, in that order; junction bases with no gene match: 4.

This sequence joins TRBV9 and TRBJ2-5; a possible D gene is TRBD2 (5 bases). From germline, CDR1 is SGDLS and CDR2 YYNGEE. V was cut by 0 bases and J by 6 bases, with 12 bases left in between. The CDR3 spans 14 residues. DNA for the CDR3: TGTGCCAGCAGCGTAGCGGCGGGCCAGCAGACCCAGTACTTC. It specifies CASSVAAGQQTQYF.

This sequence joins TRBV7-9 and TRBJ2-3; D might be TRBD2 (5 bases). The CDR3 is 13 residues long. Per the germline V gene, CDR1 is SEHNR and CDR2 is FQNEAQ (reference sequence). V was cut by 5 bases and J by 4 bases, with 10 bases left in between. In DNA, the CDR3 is TGTGCCAGCAGCCCCCGGGGTCCAGATACGCAGTATTTT. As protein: CASSPRGPDTQYF.

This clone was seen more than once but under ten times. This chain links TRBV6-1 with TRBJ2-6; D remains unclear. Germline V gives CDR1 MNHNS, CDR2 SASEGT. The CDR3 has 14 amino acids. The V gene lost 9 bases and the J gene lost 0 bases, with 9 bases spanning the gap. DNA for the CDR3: TGTGCCAGTACGACTGGCTCTGGGGCCAACGTCCTGACTTTC. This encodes CASTTGSGANVLTF.